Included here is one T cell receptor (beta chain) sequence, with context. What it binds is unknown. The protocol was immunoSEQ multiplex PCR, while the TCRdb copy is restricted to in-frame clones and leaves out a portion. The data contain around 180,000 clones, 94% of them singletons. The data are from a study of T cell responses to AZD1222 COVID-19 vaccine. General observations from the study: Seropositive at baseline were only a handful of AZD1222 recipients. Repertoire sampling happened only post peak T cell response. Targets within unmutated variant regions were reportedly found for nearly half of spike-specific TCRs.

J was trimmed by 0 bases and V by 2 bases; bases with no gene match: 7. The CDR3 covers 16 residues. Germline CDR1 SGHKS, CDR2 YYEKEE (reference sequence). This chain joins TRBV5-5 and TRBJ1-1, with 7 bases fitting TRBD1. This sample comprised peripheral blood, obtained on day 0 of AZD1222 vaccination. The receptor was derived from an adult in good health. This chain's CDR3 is CASSFRDSYMNTEAFF. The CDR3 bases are TGTGCCAGCAGCTTCCGGGACAGCTATATGAACACTGAAGCTTTCTTT.